These T cell receptor beta chains were read from a single sample in a study of neurological immune-mediated disorders. TCRdb re-analysed the 5' RACE reads in MiXCR, keeping a single row per CDR3 protein. The data hold over 55,000 distinct CDR3 sequences, with roughly 2.5% observed a single time. The material sequenced was PBMCs. The receptors here all came from a middle-aged man with multiple sclerosis. The CDR3 runs from the conserved cysteine through the conserved F or W. D genes are given only for firm matches. Sizes are listed as how often the clone was seen (once, few, many) or a class if it is expanded.

V gene: TRBV7-2; J gene: TRBJ2-3; D gene: TRBD1; clone size: many; CDR3 length: 15; CDR3 DNA: TGTGCCAGCAGCGCCGGACAGGGGGCGACAGATACGCAGTATTTT; CDR3 protein: CASSAGQGATDTQYF
V gene: TRBV4-3; J gene: TRBJ1-4; D gene: -; clone size: many; CDR3 length: 17; CDR3 DNA: TGCGCCAGCAGCCCCGAGGAACAGGCAGCAACTAATGAAAAACTGTTTTTT; CDR3 protein: CASSPEEQAATNEKLFF
V gene: TRBV12-3/TRBV12-4; J gene: TRBJ1-2; D gene: TRBD1; clone size: many; CDR3 length: 15; CDR3 DNA: TGTGCCAGCAGTCCGGCCAGGGACAGGGGTCTTGGCTACACCTTC; CDR3 protein: CASSPARDRGLGYTF
V gene: TRBV7-2; J gene: TRBJ2-7; D gene: -; clone size: many; CDR3 length: 14; CDR3 DNA: TGTGCCAGCAGCTTATCTGATGCTTCCTACGAGCAGTACTTC; CDR3 protein: CASSLSDASYEQYF
V gene: TRBV29-1; J gene: TRBJ1-1; D gene: -; clone size: many; CDR3 length: 12; CDR3 DNA: TGCAGCGTGGGACACCCGAACACTGAAGCTTTCTTT; CDR3 protein: CSVGHPNTEAFF
V gene: TRBV5-6; J gene: TRBJ2-5; D gene: TRBD1; clone size: many; CDR3 length: 15; CDR3 DNA: TGTGCCAGCAGCTTCCAGGGGGCGGGGCAAGAGACCCAGTACTTC; CDR3 protein: CASSFQGAGQETQYF
V gene: TRBV6-5; J gene: TRBJ1-3; D gene: -; clone size: many; CDR3 length: 16; CDR3 DNA: TGTGCCAGCAGTTACACCGGGGAAGGGGGGAGAAACACCATATATTTT; CDR3 protein: CASSYTGEGGRNTIYF
V gene: TRBV14; J gene: TRBJ2-6; D gene: -; clone size: many; CDR3 length: 19; CDR3 DNA: TGTGCCAGCAGCCAAGAACGTCTGGCGCCGGTCTCTGGGGCCAACGTCCTGACTTTC; CDR3 protein: CASSQERLAPVSGANVLTF
V gene: TRBV7-2; J gene: TRBJ2-2; D gene: -; clone size: many; CDR3 length: 15; CDR3 DNA: TGTGCCAGCAGCTTCCAAGCACTAGCCACCGGGGAGCTGTTTTTT; CDR3 protein: CASSFQALATGELFF
V gene: TRBV20-1; J gene: TRBJ1-2; D gene: -; clone size: many; CDR3 length: 13; CDR3 DNA: TGCAGTGCTAGGATGGGGACCTACTATGGCTACACCTTC; CDR3 protein: CSARMGTYYGYTF
V gene: TRBV5-1; J gene: TRBJ2-6; D gene: -; clone size: many; CDR3 length: 15; CDR3 DNA: TGCGCCAGCAGCGGGGGCAGCTCTGGGGCCAACGTCCTGACTTTC; CDR3 protein: CASSGGSSGANVLTF
V gene: TRBV10-3; J gene: TRBJ1-5; D gene: -; clone size: many; CDR3 length: 15; CDR3 DNA: TGTGCCATCAGTGAGTTTGGAGGGATGAATCAGCCCCAGCATTTT; CDR3 protein: CAISEFGGMNQPQHF
V gene: TRBV20-1; J gene: TRBJ1-6; D gene: TRBD1; clone size: many; CDR3 length: 13; CDR3 DNA: TGCAGTGCGAGTGAGGGGGCGGGTTCACCCCTCCACTTT; CDR3 protein: CSASEGAGSPLHF
V gene: TRBV7-2; J gene: TRBJ1-1; D gene: -; clone size: many; CDR3 length: 13; CDR3 DNA: TGTGCCAGCAGCTTAGATCGGGGCCAAGAAGCTTTCTTT; CDR3 protein: CASSLDRGQEAFF
V gene: TRBV5-1; J gene: TRBJ1-5; D gene: TRBD1; clone size: many; CDR3 length: 14; CDR3 DNA: TGCGCCAGCAGCTTGGGGGACAGAAATCAGCCCCAGCATTTT; CDR3 protein: CASSLGDRNQPQHF
V gene: TRBV2; J gene: TRBJ2-7; D gene: -; clone size: few; CDR3 length: 13; CDR3 DNA: TGTGCCAGCAGTACCTACAGGGATGGGGAGCAGTACTTC; CDR3 protein: CASSTYRDGEQYF
V gene: TRBV28; J gene: TRBJ2-5; D gene: -; clone size: many; CDR3 length: 15; CDR3 DNA: TGTGCCAGCAGTTCTCCCCGGGCGGGCCGAGAGACCCAGTACTTC; CDR3 protein: CASSSPRAGRETQYF
V gene: TRBV20-1; J gene: TRBJ2-2; D gene: TRBD1; clone size: many; CDR3 length: 15; CDR3 DNA: TGCAGTGCCGTACCGGGACAGGGTTTCACCGGGGAGCTGTTTTTT; CDR3 protein: CSAVPGQGFTGELFF
V gene: TRBV7-9; J gene: TRBJ2-7; D gene: -; clone size: many; CDR3 length: 12; CDR3 DNA: TGTGCCAGCAGCTTAAGTACGGACGAGCAGTACTTC; CDR3 protein: CASSLSTDEQYF
V gene: TRBV12-3/TRBV12-4; J gene: TRBJ1-3; D gene: -; clone size: many; CDR3 length: 13; CDR3 DNA: TGTGCCAGCACGGGGTCCTCTGGAAACACCATATATTTT; CDR3 protein: CASTGSSGNTIYF
V gene: TRBV28; J gene: TRBJ2-4; D gene: TRBD1; clone size: many; CDR3 length: 16; CDR3 DNA: TGTGCCAGCAGTTTCCGGACAGGGGGTACCAAAAACATTCAGTACTTC; CDR3 protein: CASSFRTGGTKNIQYF
V gene: TRBV7-2; J gene: TRBJ1-6; D gene: -; clone size: many; CDR3 length: 13; CDR3 DNA: TGTGCCAGCAGCTTACAGGGGAGTTCACCCCTCCACTTT; CDR3 protein: CASSLQGSSPLHF
V gene: TRBV7-6; J gene: TRBJ2-3; D gene: TRBD2; clone size: many; CDR3 length: 15; CDR3 DNA: TGTGCCAGCAGCCCTAGCGGGGGCCTCACAGATACGCAGTATTTT; CDR3 protein: CASSPSGGLTDTQYF
V gene: TRBV5-6; J gene: TRBJ2-3; D gene: TRBD1; clone size: many; CDR3 length: 14; CDR3 DNA: TGTGCCAGCAGTAGGGGACAGAGCACAGATACGCAGTATTTT; CDR3 protein: CASSRGQSTDTQYF
V gene: TRBV2; J gene: TRBJ2-2; D gene: -; clone size: many; CDR3 length: 15; CDR3 DNA: TGTGCCAGCAGTGGGCTGGCAGGGCCTAACGGGGAGCTGTTTTTT; CDR3 protein: CASSGLAGPNGELFF
V gene: TRBV5-1; J gene: TRBJ2-5; D gene: TRBD2; clone size: many; CDR3 length: 16; CDR3 DNA: TGCGCCAGCAGCTTGGCGGGGGGGCCGGGGGAAGAGACCCAGTACTTC; CDR3 protein: CASSLAGGPGEETQYF
V gene: TRBV5-8; J gene: TRBJ2-7; D gene: -; clone size: many; CDR3 length: 12; CDR3 DNA: TGTGCCAGCAGCTTGGTATCACGGACTAAGTACTTC; CDR3 protein: CASSLVSRTKYF
V gene: TRBV11-2; J gene: TRBJ1-1; D gene: TRBD1; clone size: many; CDR3 length: 13; CDR3 DNA: TGTGCCAGCAGATTGACAGGGGCCACTGAAGCTTTCTTT; CDR3 protein: CASRLTGATEAFF
V gene: TRBV5-6; J gene: TRBJ2-7; D gene: TRBD1; clone size: many; CDR3 length: 15; CDR3 DNA: TGTGCCAGCAGGCTAACCGGGACAGGGGGCTACGAGCAGTACTTC; CDR3 protein: CASRLTGTGGYEQYF
V gene: TRBV7-2; J gene: TRBJ2-1; D gene: TRBD2; clone size: many; CDR3 length: 15; CDR3 DNA: TGTGCCTACAGGCTAGCGGGGATATGGCGCAGTGAGCAGTTCTTC; CDR3 protein: CAYRLAGIWRSEQFF
V gene: TRBV20-1; J gene: TRBJ1-3; D gene: -; clone size: many; CDR3 length: 13; CDR3 DNA: TGCAGTGCTAGTGCGGCTTTTGGAAACACCATATATTTT; CDR3 protein: CSASAAFGNTIYF
V gene: TRBV5-4; J gene: TRBJ2-5; D gene: -; clone size: many; CDR3 length: 13; CDR3 DNA: TGTGCCAGCAGCCCCCCCGGGCAAGAGACCCAGTACTTC; CDR3 protein: CASSPPGQETQYF
V gene: TRBV27; J gene: TRBJ2-7; D gene: -; clone size: many; CDR3 length: 15; CDR3 DNA: TGTGCCAGCAGTTTATCGTGGGGTCTATCCTACGAGCAGTACTTC; CDR3 protein: CASSLSWGLSYEQYF
V gene: TRBV7-2; J gene: TRBJ2-4; D gene: -; clone size: many; CDR3 length: 14; CDR3 DNA: TGTGCCAGCAGCATATCTAGCACGAGGAACATTCAGTACTTC; CDR3 protein: CASSISSTRNIQYF
V gene: TRBV5-1; J gene: TRBJ1-4; D gene: -; clone size: many; CDR3 length: 13; CDR3 DNA: TGCGCCAGCAGCTTGTCGGGGGGTGAAAAACTGTTTTTT; CDR3 protein: CASSLSGGEKLFF
V gene: TRBV5-1; J gene: TRBJ2-1; D gene: -; clone size: few; CDR3 length: 16; CDR3 DNA: TGCGCCAGCAGCTTGAGACAAACCAGCTCCTACAATGAGCAGTTCTTC; CDR3 protein: CASSLRQTSSYNEQFF
V gene: TRBV7-8; J gene: TRBJ1-1; D gene: TRBD1; clone size: many; CDR3 length: 15; CDR3 DNA: TGTGCCAGCAGCTTAAGCTTAGGGGGCTCCACTGAAGCTTTCTTT; CDR3 protein: CASSLSLGGSTEAFF
V gene: TRBV4-3; J gene: TRBJ1-6; D gene: -; clone size: many; CDR3 length: 14; CDR3 DNA: TGCGCCAGCAGACGGACAGCTTCGAATTCACCCCTCCACTTT; CDR3 protein: CASRRTASNSPLHF
V gene: TRBV5-1; J gene: TRBJ2-3; D gene: -; clone size: many; CDR3 length: 16; CDR3 DNA: TGCGCCAGCAGCGACACTTTAGGGTTGTCGACAGATACGCAGTATTTT; CDR3 protein: CASSDTLGLSTDTQYF
V gene: TRBV4-3; J gene: TRBJ2-3; D gene: -; clone size: many; CDR3 length: 15; CDR3 DNA: TGCGCCAGCAGCCAAGATGATACCTTCACAGATACGCAGTATTTT; CDR3 protein: CASSQDDTFTDTQYF
V gene: TRBV7-9; J gene: TRBJ1-2; D gene: -; clone size: many; CDR3 length: 12; CDR3 DNA: TGTGCCAGCACCGCGCAAGATTACGGCTACACCTTC; CDR3 protein: CASTAQDYGYTF
V gene: TRBV14; J gene: TRBJ2-5; D gene: -; clone size: few; CDR3 length: 14; CDR3 DNA: TGTGCCAGCAGTCACATGGGGTGGCAAGAGACCCAGTACTTC; CDR3 protein: CASSHMGWQETQYF
V gene: TRBV12-5; J gene: TRBJ2-7; D gene: TRBD1; clone size: many; CDR3 length: 14; CDR3 DNA: TGTGCTAGTGGTTTACGGGACAGCGGAGGAGAGCAGTACTTC; CDR3 protein: CASGLRDSGGEQYF
V gene: TRBV7-7; J gene: TRBJ2-7; D gene: -; clone size: many; CDR3 length: 13; CDR3 DNA: TGTGCCAGCAGCCCCGATTGGGGTTACGAGCAGTACTTC; CDR3 protein: CASSPDWGYEQYF
V gene: TRBV9; J gene: TRBJ1-6; D gene: -; clone size: many; CDR3 length: 13; CDR3 DNA: TGTGCCAGCAGCGTAGGACAGCGCTCACCCCTCCACTTT; CDR3 protein: CASSVGQRSPLHF
V gene: TRBV7-2; J gene: TRBJ2-5; D gene: -; clone size: many; CDR3 length: 14; CDR3 DNA: TGTGCCAGCGTGGGGGGGGGCCCCCAAGAGACCCAGTACTTC; CDR3 protein: CASVGGGPQETQYF
V gene: TRBV7-2; J gene: TRBJ1-2; D gene: -; clone size: few; CDR3 length: 15; CDR3 DNA: TGTGCCAGCAGCTTAGGACAGAAGATGAACTATGGCTACACCTTC; CDR3 protein: CASSLGQKMNYGYTF